The clone carrying this T cell receptor beta chain has a count of ten or more. Its antigen is not known. The data originate from a study of CD8+ T cells in alopecia areata. Regarding the study as a whole: Scalp clonality, together with expanded CD8+ clones among the top 100, fell significantly with tofacitinib.

Deletions cut 4 bases from V and 6 bases from J, with 9 bases between. CDR3 size: 13 residues. Germline assignment: CDR1 LGHNA and CDR2 YNFKEQ. Sequencing relied on a cDNA template that was reverse transcribed from extracted RNA. Measured with immunoSEQ multiplex PCR; TCRdb has only the in-frame clones, and not every one. The data show under 200,000 clones, around 60% seen once. The treatment here: oral pan-JAK inhibitor, 5-10 mg twice daily. Sequenced here: CD4+ T cells sorted from blood, sampled at week 24, from a patient treated with tofacitinib. The receptor comes from a human donor with alopecia areata. The rearrangement joins TRBV4-2 to TRBJ2-2; a weak D match, TRBD2 (5 bases). Here the CDR3 DNA reads TGTGCCAGCAGCCGAGGACTGTCCGGGGAGCTGTTTTTT. Protein: CASSRGLSGELFF.